This T cell receptor beta chain originates from a study of cytomegalovirus exposure and HLA in healthy donors. The CDR3 is made up of 15 amino acids. The germline V gene has CDR1 SGHNT and CDR2 YYREEE (reference sequence). Trimming cost V 4 bases and J 6 bases, with 20 bases left between them. Findings of the study overall: Most sequenced TCRs were rare (though some public TCRs occurred in many donors). Presence/absence analyses assumed roughly uniform sequencing depth across donors. In a later analysis, CMV-associated beta chains were mostly HLA-associated, it appeared. Prior analysis indicated that the majority of TCR beta V segments exhibited productivity approximately 87% or approximately 30% of the time.

Amplification used 60 Vbeta primers and 13 Jbeta primers. Repertoires were generated with immunoSEQ multiplex PCR, while TCRdb's copy carries only in-frame clones and drops some. The table includes 50,000 or so clones, about four fifths detected once. In regard to this clone: As yet, its antigen is unknown.

This receptor was obtained from a boy under 18 in good health and CMV-seropositive. The V and J genes are TRBV5-4 and TRBJ2-7, with a weak D call TRBD1 (6 bases). Sequenced input: PBMCs. In DNA form, the CDR3 reads TGTGCCAGCAGCCCTCCGGGACACGGGGCTCTCGAGCAGTACTTC. Encoded protein: CASSPPGHGALEQYF.